The clone carrying this TCR beta chain was observed a handful of times. Its antigen is not known. This record comes from a study of T cells after yellow fever vaccination. Whole-study findings and limits: Clones that expanded after primary vaccination mostly reappeared after the booster (less than 98% CD4, 70% to 90% CD8). The secondary response was weaker but peaked faster, day 5 versus 15. The bulk population could contribute abundant contaminating clonotypes to FACS-sorted repertoires.

V lost 7 bases to trimming and J lost 3 bases; unmatched junction nucleotides: 6. In germline, CDR1 is MNHEY, CDR2 SVGEGT. CDR3 length: 14 residues. TCRdb recomputed calls from the 5' RACE reads with MiXCR, one row per CDR3 protein. The sample carries about 340,000 distinct CDR3 sequences, 8.7% recorded once. The source was PBMCs, collected on the day of the first yellow fever vaccination. This TCR derives from a man aged 18 to 29 who received the YFV17D yellow fever vaccine. The V and J genes are TRBV6-2 or TRBV6-3 and TRBJ1-2; TRBD1 matches 9 bases. CDR3 sequence reads: CASNPTGGYYGYTF. CDR3 coding DNA: TGTGCCAGCAACCCGACAGGGGGGTACTATGGCTACACCTTC.